Sequencing of this T cell receptor beta chain was carried out in a study of CD8+CD57+ T cells in acquired aplastic anemia. Those patients picked for sequencing had displayed CD8+CD57+ cell expansion on flow cytometry. This clonotype was seen a single time. This could be a read error, since a much larger clone is one nucleotide away. The study profiled TCR beta VDJ and CDR3 using genomic DNA as template. TCRdb used MiXCR to reprocess the reads, holding one entry per CDR3 protein. This sample has hundreds of thousands of distinct CDR3 sequences; more than 25% occur once, and the top ten carry 0.7% to 1%. The germline CDR1 and CDR2 sequences are SNHLY and FYNNEI. The CDR3 extends over 13 amino acids. The V and J ends lost 4 bases and 8 bases respectively, with 12 bases between them.

The TCR originated in a human donor with aplastic anemia. J is TRBJ2-1 and V is TRBV2, with D tentatively TRBD1 (5 bases). Sequencing used sorted CD4+, CD8+, or CD8+CD57+ T cells (not recorded which) from PBMCs. The CDR3 spells CASSGTGCYEQFF. CDR3 in DNA: TGTGCCAGCAGTGGAACAGGATGTTATGAGCAGTTCTTC.